This TCR beta chain was sequenced during a study of cytomegalovirus exposure and HLA in healthy donors. This CDR3 spans 15 amino acids. Germline V gene sequence: CDR1 SEHNR, CDR2 FQNEAQ (reference sequence). Trimming removed 1 base from V and 0 bases from J; junction bases left unmatched: 2. It was with 60 Vbeta and 13 Jbeta primers that the PCR ran. Sequencing was performed with immunoSEQ multiplex PCR; in TCRdb, only in-frame clones are kept and a portion is missing. The data hold about 98,000 clones, with about 80% observed a single time. As concerns this clone: Its antigen is not known. This specimen includes other DNA sequences encoding the same CDR3.

Study-level findings and limits: Follow-up analysis later connected one missense variant in DCLRE1C with trimming of TCR beta V- and J-genes. Available immune exposure information covered CMV serostatus only.

The sample comprised PBMCs. The clonotype was recovered from a man aged 18 to 29 in good health and CMV-seropositive. J is TRBJ1-1 and V is TRBV7-9, with 7 bases aligning to TRBD1. The CDR3 is CASSLVGTVNTEAFF. In DNA form, the CDR3 reads TGTGCCAGCAGCTTAGTGGGGACAGTGAACACTGAAGCTTTCTTT.